Below, 8 T cell receptor beta chains from the same sample are listed, as sequenced in a study of OX40 agonist ivuxolimab in advanced cancers. Sequencing used immunoSEQ multiplex PCR; TCRdb keeps in-frame clones, though not all of them. This table holds around 70,000 clones, around 84% found once. Source: CD4+ or CD8+ T cells sorted from blood, taken in a trial of the OX40 agonist ivuxolimab. The receptors originated from an adult with an advanced solid tumor such as melanoma, head and neck, liver or kidney cancer.

The chain combines TRBV11-2 with TRBJ1-6; TRBD1 matches at 8 bases. The germline V gene encodes CDR1 SGHAT and CDR2 FQNNGV. This CDR3 has 15 amino acids. Trimming at V came to 6 bases and at J to 8 bases, leaving 9 bases not matched to a gene. CDR3: CASRYQGAVDSPLHF. The CDR3 DNA is TGTGCCAGCAGGTACCAGGGGGCGGTTGATTCACCCCTCCACTTT. Full variable domain (missing parts from reference TRBV11-2 and TRBJ1-6): EAGVAQSPRYKIIEKRQSVAFWCNPISGHATLYWYQQILGQGPKLLIQFQNNGVVDDSQLPKDRFSAERLKGVDSTLKIQPAKLEDSAVYLCASRYQGAVDSPLHFGNGTRLTVT.

This clone came up once. V gene TRBV7-9 combines with J gene TRBJ2-3, with D unresolved. This CDR3 has 14 amino acids. Trimming removed 5 bases from V and 4 bases from J, with 13 bases in between. CDR1 is SEHNR and CDR2 is FQNEAQ in the germline V gene (reference sequence). The CDR3: CASSTLTLADTQYF. CDR3 nucleotide sequence: TGTGCCAGCAGCACCCTGACTCTCGCAGATACGCAGTATTTT.

This chain connects TRBV4-3 to TRBJ1-1; the D gene is possibly TRBD1 (6 bases). Germline V gene data show CDR1 as LGHNA and CDR2 as YSLEER. V lost 0 bases to trimming and J lost 0 bases, with 17 bases between them. This CDR3 is built from 18 residues. The CDR3 loop is CASSQEGGSSVMNTEAFF. CDR3 DNA: TGCGCCAGCAGCCAAGAAGGGGGTTCGTCGGTAATGAACACTGAAGCTTTCTTT.

The rearrangement joins TRBV5-1 to TRBJ1-4; 9 positions match TRBD1. The CDR3 spans 15 residues. The V gene's germline CDR1 is SGHRS and CDR2 YFSETQ. Trimming cost V 4 bases and J 8 bases; bases outside gene matches: 9. In DNA form, the CDR3 reads TGCGCCAGCAGCCCCACCGGGACAGGGTTCGAAAAACTGTTTTTT. Translation gives CASSPTGTGFEKLFF.

This clone was detected once. The rearrangement uses TRBV2 and TRBJ2-3; no definite D call. The length of the CDR3 is 15 residues. Trimming pared 1 base from V and 4 bases from J, leaving 12 bases between. The germline gives CDR1 SNHLY, CDR2 FYNNEI. The CDR3 region has the DNA TGTGCCAGCAGTGAAGACCTGGATGCGCCAGATACGCAGTATTTT. This encodes CASSEDLDAPDTQYF.

The chain combines TRBV5-6 with TRBJ1-1; D ambiguous. Deletions cut 0 bases from V and 4 bases from J, with 19 bases between. The V gene's germline CDR1 is SGHDT and CDR2 YYEEEE. CDR3 length: 17 residues. As DNA, the CDR3 is TGTGCCAGCAGCTTGGCGTGGGGAGCAGGCCACTCCACTGAAGCTTTCTTT. As protein: CASSLAWGAGHSTEAFF.

The genes are TRBV7-2 and TRBJ1-2; TRBD1 aligns across 12 bases. The CDR3 runs to 16 residues. Germline V gives CDR1 SGHTA, CDR2 FQGNSA. Trimming took 5 bases from V and 2 from J; bases not matched to a gene: 6. CDR3 DNA: TGTGCCAGCAGCCCCCCGGGACAGGGGGCGAACTATGGCTACACCTTC. Its protein product is CASSPPGQGANYGYTF.

V gene TRBV5-1 combines with J gene TRBJ1-1; 11 bases agree with TRBD1. The CDR3 extends over 17 amino acids. After removal of 0 bases from V and 4 bases from J, the junction contained 8 bases not matched to a gene. CDR1 and CDR2 (germline): SGHRS, YFSETQ. The CDR3 region is CASSLAGTGGKATEAFF. CDR3 sequence (DNA): TGCGCCAGCAGCTTGGCGGGGACAGGGGGTAAGGCCACTGAAGCTTTCTTT.